The present entry profiles one TCR beta chain with its context. The length of the CDR3 is 13 residues. V was pared by 0 bases and J by 8 bases, with 11 bases between. CDR1 and CDR2 from the germline V gene are SGHRS and YFSETQ. The record originates from a study of type 1 and type 2 diabetes patients. PCR was run on genomic DNA. A primer set of 30 forward and 13 reverse primers amplified the CDR3. TCRdb used MiXCR to reprocess the multiplex PCR reads, holding one entry per CDR3 protein. The sample records 280,000 or so distinct CDR3 sequences, approximately 45% being singletons. The clonotype originates from a man between 18 and 29 years old with type 2 diabetes. The chain couples TRBV5-1 to TRBJ1-1; possible D gene TRBD1, 5 bases. The source material was peripheral blood mononuclear cells (PBMCs). Here the CDR3 DNA reads TGCGCCAGCAGCTTGGACGGGACTGGAGAAGCTTTCTTT. As protein: CASSLDGTGEAFF.